The source of this T cell receptor beta chain is a study of shared clonotypes between healthy human individuals. Clones were sequenced by immunoSEQ multiplex PCR, and TCRdb holds only the in-frame ones, with some missing. The table records approximately 620,000 clones, about 97% of them present only once. The germline CDR1 and CDR2 sequences are SGHRS and YFSETQ. The CDR3 length is 15 residues. V was trimmed by 1 base and J by 2 bases, leaving 13 bases between them. This clone showed up just once. Its antigen is undetermined. General observations from the study: There were few donors, and this limited the genetic and exposure-history diversity represented. Across subsets, estimated richness was generally greater for naive than for memory populations.

Splitting of CD4+ cells produced CD45RA+ naive and CD45RA-negative memory subsets. The TCR sequence derives from a woman in her thirties in good health. The rearrangement links TRBV5-1 to TRBJ2-7; possible D gene TRBD1, 6 bases. Sequenced input: naive CD4+ T cells sorted from blood. Documented subset: CD45RA+ positively selected. The CDR3 loop is CASSLQGGLPYEQYF. In DNA form, the CDR3 reads TGCGCCAGCAGCTTGCAAGGGGGTCTCCCCTACGAGCAGTACTTC.